Each of the 8 T cell receptor beta chains below was sequenced from the same sample in a study of blood T cell repertoires in COVID-19. This table comes from immunoSEQ multiplex PCR, and its TCRdb copy is limited to in-frame clones, with some not included. The sample contains about 110,000 clones, 70% to 90% of which appear only once. The sequencing input was peripheral blood. The receptors derive from a middle-aged man with acute or convalescent COVID-19.

V usage is TRBV27 and J usage is TRBJ2-3; TRBD1 matches 9 bases. Germline trimming cut 3 bases from V and 4 bases from J; bases unmatched to any gene: 5. Germline CDR1 MNHEY, CDR2 SMNVEV (reference sequence). This CDR3 comprises 15 residues. For the CDR3, the DNA is TGTGCCAGCAGTTTCAGGGACAGGGAGGCAGATACGCAGTATTTT. Protein sequence: CASSFRDREADTQYF.

This clone was recorded only once. The J gene is TRBJ1-6, the V gene TRBV6-2 or TRBV6-3; no clear D. The V gene's germline CDR1 is MNHEY and CDR2 SVGEGT. V gave up 2 bases and J gave up 8 bases, with 10 bases separating them. CDR3 length: 14 residues. The CDR3 loop reads CASSYRGRDSPLHF. In DNA form, the CDR3 reads TGTGCCAGCAGTTACCGAGGGCGGGATTCACCCCTCCACTTT.

The V call is TRBV5-1, the J call TRBJ2-7, with D possibly being TRBD2 (6 bases). The germline V gene encodes CDR1 SGHRS and CDR2 YFSETQ. This CDR3 comprises 20 residues. V was clipped by 2 bases and J by 4 bases, with 31 bases between them. The CDR3 DNA follows: TGCGCCAGCAGCTTAGACGGGAGAATAACCGCTCAGCCGAAAACTTACGAGCAGTACTTC. It encodes CASSLDGRITAQPKTYEQYF.

The chain links TRBV5-1 to TRBJ1-2; 9 nucleotides line up with TRBD1. CDR1 is SGHRS, CDR2 YFSETQ, per germline. Trimming at V came to 4 bases and at J to 6 bases, leaving 13 bases not matched to a gene. CDR3 length equals 16 residues. CDR3 nucleotide sequence: TGCGCCAGCAGCCGTCTCACCGCCGGGACAGGGCATGGCTACACCTTC. This codes for CASSRLTAGTGHGYTF.

This chain links TRBV11-2 with TRBJ2-2; D is unresolved. Germline V gene sequence: CDR1 SGHAT, CDR2 FQNNGV. The CDR3 contains 14 residues. V was cut by 5 bases and J by 6 bases, with 13 bases left in between. This CDR3 is CASSRIAQAGELFF. The CDR3 bases are TGTGCCAGCAGCCGAATTGCGCAAGCCGGGGAGCTGTTTTTT.

This chain connects TRBV29-1 to TRBJ1-4, with D maybe TRBD1 (5 bases). Germline loops: CDR1 SQVTM, CDR2 ANQGSEA. CDR3 size: 12 residues. Trimming removed 3 bases from V and 6 bases from J, with 8 bases in between. The CDR3 bases are TGCAGCGTTGAGGGGCCTGATGAAAAACTGTTTTTT. It codes for CSVEGPDEKLFF. The entire variable domain, with the rest obtained from reference TRBV29-1 and TRBJ1-4, is as follows: SAVISQKPSRDICQRGTSLTIQCQVDSQVTMMFWYRQQPGQSLTLIATANQGSEATYESGFVIDKFPISRPNLTFSTLTVSNMSPEDSSIYLCSVEGPDEKLFFGSGTQLSVL.

The chain carries TRBV7-9 and TRBJ1-1; D ambiguous. The germline CDR1 and CDR2 sequences are SEHNR and FQNEAQ (reference sequence). Trimming took off 2 bases at V and 2 bases at J, with 12 bases between the two ends. This CDR3 comprises 15 residues. Here the CDR3 reads CASSLYPRYNTEAFF. The CDR3 nucleotides read TGTGCCAGCAGCTTATACCCCAGATATAACACTGAAGCTTTCTTT.

This CDR3 reads CAWRDRDRDTGELFF. The CDR3 region has the DNA TGTGCCTGGAGAGACCGGGACAGGGATACCGGGGAGCTGTTTTTT. The V and J genes are TRBV30 and TRBJ2-2; 9 bases map to TRBD1. Trimming cost V 3 bases and J 5 bases; bases outside gene matches: 7. CDR3 size: 15 residues. Looked up from germline, CDR1 is GTSNPN and CDR2 is SVGIG (reference sequence).